The T cell receptor beta chain under discussion was sequenced for a study of blood T cell repertoires in COVID-19. Libraries were prepared by immunoSEQ multiplex PCR; TCRdb keeps only in-frame clonotypes and omits some of them. The sample consists of around 170,000 clones, roughly 84% of them appearing once. Trimming removed 5 bases at V and 4 bases at J, with 20 bases between. Germline V lookup: CDR1 MNHEY, CDR2 SMNVEV (reference sequence). The CDR3 has 16 amino acids. This sequence was found in a woman aged 50 to 65 who had recovered from COVID-19. The chain uses TRBV27 and TRBJ2-5; a weak D match, TRBD2 (7 bases). The sequenced sample consisted of PBMCs or T cells enriched from blood (not recorded which). CDR3 sequence: CASSAMGGRGGETQYF. The CDR3 nucleotides read TGTGCCAGCAGTGCAATGGGGGGAAGGGGGGGAGAGACCCAGTACTTC.